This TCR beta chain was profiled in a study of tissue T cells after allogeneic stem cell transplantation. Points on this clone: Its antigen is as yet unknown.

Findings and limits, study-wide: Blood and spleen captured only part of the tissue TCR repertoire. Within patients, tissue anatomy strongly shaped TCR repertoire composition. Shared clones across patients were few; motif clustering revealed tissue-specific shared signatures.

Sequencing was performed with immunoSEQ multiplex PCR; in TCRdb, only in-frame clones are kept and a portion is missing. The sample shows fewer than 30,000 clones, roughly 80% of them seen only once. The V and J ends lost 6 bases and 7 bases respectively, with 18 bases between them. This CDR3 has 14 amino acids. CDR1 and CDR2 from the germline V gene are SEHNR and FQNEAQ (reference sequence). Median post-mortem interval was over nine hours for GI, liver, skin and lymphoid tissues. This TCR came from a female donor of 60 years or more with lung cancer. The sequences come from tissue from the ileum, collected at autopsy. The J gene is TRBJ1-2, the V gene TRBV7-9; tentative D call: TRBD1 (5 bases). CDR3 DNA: TGTGCCAGCAGTTGGGGGACTTCTCGGTTTGGCTACACCTTC. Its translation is CASSWGTSRFGYTF.